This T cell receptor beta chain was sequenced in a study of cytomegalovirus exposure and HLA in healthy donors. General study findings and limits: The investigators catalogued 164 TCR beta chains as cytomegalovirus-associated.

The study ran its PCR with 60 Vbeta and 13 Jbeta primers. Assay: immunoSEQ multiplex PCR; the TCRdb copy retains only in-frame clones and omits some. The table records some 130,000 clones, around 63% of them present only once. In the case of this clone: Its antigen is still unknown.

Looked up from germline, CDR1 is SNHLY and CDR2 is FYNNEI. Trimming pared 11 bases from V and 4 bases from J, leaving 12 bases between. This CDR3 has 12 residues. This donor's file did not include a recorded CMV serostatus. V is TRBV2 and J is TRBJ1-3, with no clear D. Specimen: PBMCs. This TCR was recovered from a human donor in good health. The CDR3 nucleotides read TGTGCCCGACAAATCGCAGGAAACACCATATATTTT. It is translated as CARQIAGNTIYF.